These 26 T cell receptor beta chains originate from one sample sequenced in a study of blood T cell repertoires in COVID-19. The data were produced by immunoSEQ multiplex PCR, yet TCRdb's version contains in-frame clones alone and is incomplete. The table records about 70,000 clones, 85% of them present only once. Sequenced: peripheral blood. All receptors come from a man at least 80 years old with acute or convalescent COVID-19.

The rearrangement joins TRBV9 to TRBJ2-3, with D possibly matching TRBD2 (6 bases). The CDR3 runs 18 residues. Germline V CDR1 and CDR2: SGDLS, YYNGEE. V was shortened by 0 bases and J by 0 bases, with 17 bases between the two germline ends. CDR3 region: CASSVVLGGAQSTDTQYF. For the CDR3, the DNA is TGTGCCAGCAGCGTAGTCTTAGGAGGGGCGCAAAGCACAGATACGCAGTATTTT.

The chain joins TRBV18 to TRBJ1-2; 10 bases line up with TRBD1. CDR1 and CDR2 from the germline V gene are KGHSH and LQKENI. J lost 6 bases, V lost 3 bases, and 10 bases had no gene match. The CDR3 spans 16 residues. The CDR3, as DNA: TGTGCCAGCTCACCGGTCTTCTTTGGACAGGGGGATGGCTACACCTTC. As protein: CASSPVFFGQGDGYTF.

V gene TRBV25-1 combines with J gene TRBJ1-4, with 7 bases matching TRBD1. V was pared by 6 bases and J by 4 bases, with 2 bases of the junction left unmatched. The germline CDR1 and CDR2 sequences are MGHDK and SYGVNS. CDR3 length equals 13 residues. CDR3 DNA: TGTGCCAGCAGACAGGGGATTAATGAAAAACTGTTTTTT. It codes for CASRQGINEKLFF. Variable domain in full (rest from reference TRBV25-1 and TRBJ1-4): EADIYQTPRYLVIGTGKKITLECSQTMGHDKMYWYQQDPGMELHLIHYSYGVNSTEKGDLSSESTVSRIRTEHFPLTLESARPSHTSQYLCASRQGINEKLFFGSGTQLSVL.

The J gene is TRBJ1-3, the V gene TRBV19, with D possibly being TRBD1 (6 bases). Germline CDR1 and CDR2: LNHDA and SQIVND (reference sequence). Trimming removed 7 bases at V and 4 bases at J, with 14 bases between. The CDR3 spans 14 residues. CDR3 region: CASTPMGAGNTIYF. CDR3 sequence (DNA): TGTGCCAGTACCCCAATGGGGGCGGGAAACACCATATATTTT.

The chain employs TRBV4-3 and TRBJ1-4; D call uncertain. V gave up 6 bases and J gave up 8 bases, with 13 bases separating them. The CDR3 is made up of 13 amino acids. The germline gives CDR1 LGHNA, CDR2 YSLEER. CDR3 bases: TGCGCCAGCAGTCGTAGGGAGGAAGAAAAACTGTTTTTT. Protein: CASSRREEEKLFF.

This chain uses TRBV10-3 with TRBJ2-1; possibly TRBD2 for D (7 bases). Trimming pared 0 bases from V and 7 bases from J, leaving 13 bases between. This CDR3 spans 15 amino acids. Germline loops: CDR1 ENHRY, CDR2 SYGVKD. The CDR3 nucleotides read TGTGCCATCAGTGAGTCCACAGGGAGGGGGAATGAGCAGTTCTTC. Amino acids: CAISESTGRGNEQFF.

The chain couples TRBV7-2 to TRBJ2-2; 7 bases match TRBD2. J was trimmed by 5 bases and V by 5 bases; bases with no gene match: 5. There are 14 residues in the CDR3. Germline values: CDR1 SGHTA, CDR2 FQGNSA. The CDR3 loop reads CASSPVRETGELFF. CDR3 nucleotide sequence: TGTGCCAGCAGCCCGGTGCGGGAGACCGGGGAGCTGTTTTTT. Full variable domain (remainder filled in from reference TRBV7-2 and TRBJ2-2): GAGVSQSPSNKVTEKGKDVELRCDPISGHTALYWYRQSLGQGLEFLIYFQGNSAPDKSGLPSDRFSAERTGGSVSTLTIQRTQQEDSAVYLCASSPVRETGELFFGEGSRLTVL.

V gene TRBV5-1 combines with J gene TRBJ2-3; 16 bases map to TRBD2. Germline assignment: CDR1 SGHRS and CDR2 YFSETQ. After removal of 4 bases from V and 4 bases from J, the junction contained 3 bases not matched to a gene. This CDR3 is built from 16 residues. The CDR3 here is CASSPGLAGGADTQYF. The CDR3 coding sequence is TGCGCCAGCAGCCCGGGACTAGCGGGGGGGGCAGATACGCAGTATTTT.

This chain uses TRBV2 with TRBJ2-2; TRBD2 aligns across 7 bases. The germline V gene has CDR1 SNHLY and CDR2 FYNNEI. Trimming took 3 bases from V and 3 from J; bases not matched to a gene: 4. The CDR3 consists of 15 residues. The CDR3 is CASSEERGDTGELFF. For the CDR3, the DNA is TGTGCCAGCAGTGAGGAACGGGGGGACACCGGGGAGCTGTTTTTT.

This chain joins TRBV19 and TRBJ2-7; 10 bases match TRBD1. CDR3 size: 13 residues. With V trimmed by 7 bases and J by 5 bases, 5 bases remained unmatched. Germline CDR1 is LNHDA and CDR2 is SQIVND (reference sequence). The CDR3 DNA reads TGTGCCAGTAAGGGGACAGGGGTCCACGAGCAGTACTTC. This translates into CASKGTGVHEQYF. The variable domain in full, completed from reference TRBV19 and TRBJ2-7, reads DGGITQSPKYLFRKEGQNVTLSCEQNLNHDAMYWYRQDPGQGLRLIYYSQIVNDFQKGDIAEGYSVSREKKESFPLTVTSAQKNPTAFYLCASKGTGVHEQYFGPGTRLTVT.

The chain carries TRBV11-2 and TRBJ2-2; 8 nucleotides agree with TRBD1. The CDR3 contains 16 residues. Germline assignment: CDR1 SGHAT and CDR2 FQNNGV. Germline trimming cut 3 bases from V and 2 bases from J; bases unmatched to any gene: 5. CDR3: CASSLLQGANTGELFF. The CDR3 bases are TGTGCCAGCAGCTTGTTGCAGGGGGCCAACACCGGGGAGCTGTTTTTT.

The rearrangement links TRBV30 to TRBJ1-3, with 7 bases lining up with TRBD1. The CDR3 spans 14 residues. Germline trimming cut 5 bases from V and 0 bases from J; bases unmatched to any gene: 4. Germline-derived CDR1 and CDR2 are GTSNPN and SVGIG (reference sequence). This chain's CDR3 is CAWDGTDSGNTIYF. The CDR3 region has the DNA TGTGCCTGGGACGGGACAGACTCTGGAAACACCATATATTTT.

This sequence joins TRBV5-4 and TRBJ2-2; tentatively, D is TRBD1 (6 bases). CDR3 length: 16 residues. Germline V gene lookup returns CDR1 SGHNT and CDR2 YYREEE (reference sequence). V gave up 3 bases and J gave up 0 bases, with 12 bases separating them. The CDR3 DNA reads as TGTGCCAGCAGCTGGGGGCCGGGTTCGAACACCGGGGAGCTGTTTTTT. Translated: CASSWGPGSNTGELFF.

This sequence joins TRBV5-1 and TRBJ1-4; 9 bases are shared with TRBD1. The CDR3 loop spans 15 amino acids. Germline trimming cut 4 bases from V and 4 bases from J; bases unmatched to any gene: 5. In germline, CDR1 is SGHRS, CDR2 YFSETQ. CDR3 region: CASSTQGQGNEKLFF. CDR3 in DNA: TGCGCCAGCAGCACCCAGGGACAGGGTAATGAAAAACTGTTTTTT. The variable domain in full, with the rest retrieved from reference TRBV5-1 and TRBJ1-4, is KAGVTQTPRYLIKTRGQQVTLSCSPISGHRSVSWYQQTPGQGLQFLFEYFSETQRNKGNFPGRFSGRQFSNSRSEMNVSTLELGDSALYLCASSTQGQGNEKLFFGSGTQLSVL.

A word on this clone: The junction departs from germline at one end; a sequencing error may be responsible. The chain combines TRBV7-2 with TRBJ2-7; D is perhaps TRBD2 (6 bases). This CDR3 has 15 amino acids. Germline assignment: CDR1 SGHTA and CDR2 FQGNSA. The CDR3 coding sequence is TGTGCCAGCAGCATAGCCGGGCTAGCGCAGTACGAGCAGTACTTC. Its translation is CASSIAGLAQYEQYF.

The chain recombines TRBV2 with TRBJ2-5; D gene unclear. Germline loops: CDR1 SNHLY, CDR2 FYNNEI. The CDR3 runs to 11 residues. Between the trimmed V and J ends, which lost 6 bases and 3 bases, there was a span of 5 bases. CDR3 coding DNA: TGTGCCAGCAGGGCGGAAGAGACCCAGTACTTC. Its protein is CASRAEETQYF.

The chain carries TRBV7-2 and TRBJ1-1, with 7 nucleotides matching TRBD1. V lost 3 bases to trimming and J lost 5 bases; unmatched junction nucleotides: 9. This CDR3 is built from 15 residues. Germline CDR1 and CDR2: SGHTA and FQGNSA. The CDR3 DNA sequence: TGTGCCAGCAGCTTCACCCCACAGGGGCGAACTGAAGCTTTCTTT. Protein sequence: CASSFTPQGRTEAFF. Combining the CDR3 with reference TRBV7-2 and TRBJ1-1 gives the whole variable domain GAGVSQSPSNKVTEKGKDVELRCDPISGHTALYWYRQSLGQGLEFLIYFQGNSAPDKSGLPSDRFSAERTGGSVSTLTIQRTQQEDSAVYLCASSFTPQGRTEAFFGQGTRLTVV.

V and J are TRBV5-1 and TRBJ1-1; a weak D match, TRBD1 (5 bases). Germline V lookup: CDR1 SGHRS, CDR2 YFSETQ. V shed 4 bases and J shed 2 bases, with 12 bases lying between them. CDR3 length: 14 residues. The CDR3 spells CASSLTADNTEAFF. For the CDR3, the DNA is TGCGCCAGCAGCCTGACAGCTGATAACACTGAAGCTTTCTTT.

J is TRBJ2-7 and V is TRBV10-2; TRBD1 might be the D (5 bases). The CDR3 extends over 14 amino acids. Germline V gene sequence: CDR1 WSHSY, CDR2 SAAADI. Trimming cost V 8 bases and J 3 bases, with 17 bases left between them. CDR3 nucleotides: TGCGCCAGCGGTCAGGGCACAGTAGGCTACGAGCAGTACTTC. Its translation is CASGQGTVGYEQYF.

V and J are TRBV5-1 and TRBJ2-3, with 8 bases lining up with TRBD1. Germline assignment: CDR1 SGHRS and CDR2 YFSETQ. The CDR3 totals 17 residues. With 0 bases clipped from V and 6 bases from J, the junction kept 12 bases outside the gene matches. The CDR3 sequence is CASSLATRQGPLDTQYF. CDR3 sequence (DNA): TGCGCCAGCAGCTTGGCAACCCGACAGGGGCCTCTCGATACGCAGTATTTT.

V gene TRBV13 combines with J gene TRBJ1-2; 9 bases align to TRBD1. J lost 2 bases, V lost 2 bases, and 12 bases had no gene match. The CDR3 loop spans 18 amino acids. The germline V gene encodes CDR1 PRHDT and CDR2 FYEKMQ (reference sequence). The CDR3 nucleotides read TGTGCCAGCAGCTTATCTCCTCTGACAGGGGGAGACAACTATGGCTACACCTTC. It yields the protein CASSLSPLTGGDNYGYTF.

The V and J genes are TRBV7-2 and TRBJ1-1; a possible D gene is TRBD1 (5 bases). This CDR3 has 13 residues. Germline CDR1 SGHTA, CDR2 FQGNSA. The ends were cut back, 2 bases at V and 3 bases at J, with 7 bases in the middle. CDR3 residues: CASSLRRDTEAFF. In DNA form, the CDR3 reads TGTGCCAGCAGCTTACGCAGGGACACTGAAGCTTTCTTT.

This clone is a singleton in its sample. The chain recombines TRBV6-6 with TRBJ1-1; D unresolved. Germline V lookup: CDR1 MNHNY, CDR2 SVGAGI (reference sequence). Trimming took 7 bases from V and 5 from J, leaving 17 bases between them. This CDR3 spans 14 amino acids. CDR3: CASTAFGGNTEAFF. CDR3 coding DNA: TGTGCCAGCACCGCTTTCGGAGGGAATACTGAAGCTTTCTTT.

V gene TRBV5-1 combines with J gene TRBJ2-2, with 8 nucleotides matching TRBD1. This CDR3 has 16 residues. The V and J ends lost 0 bases and 0 bases, in that order; junction bases with no gene match: 1. Germline CDR1 and CDR2: SGHRS and YFSETQ. In DNA form, the CDR3 reads TGCGCCAGCAGCTTGGACAGGGGGTCGAACACCGGGGAGCTGTTTTTT. Its protein product is CASSLDRGSNTGELFF.

V usage is TRBV29-1 and J usage is TRBJ2-1, with 9 bases matching TRBD1. J lost 6 bases, V lost 3 bases, and 12 bases had no gene match. The CDR3 extends over 16 amino acids. Germline CDR1 reads SQVTM; CDR2 reads ANQGSEA. DNA of the CDR3: TGCAGCGTTGAGTTGGGAGGGACAGGGTGGTTCAATGAGCAGTTCTTC. This sequence encodes CSVELGGTGWFNEQFF.

This clone was observed once. The chain recombines TRBV5-4 with TRBJ2-1; TRBD2 agrees at 15 bases. Losses at the gene ends were 0 bases for V and 12 bases for J; bases not matched to a gene: 7. The V gene's germline CDR1 is SGHNT and CDR2 YYREEE (reference sequence). The length of the CDR3 is 16 residues. The DNA of the CDR3 is TGTGCCAGCAGCTTGGGGGGACTAGCGGGAGGCCCCCCGCAGTTCTTC. Amino acid sequence: CASSLGGLAGGPPQFF.